This TCR beta chain is drawn from a study of blood T cell repertoires in COVID-19. This CDR3 contains 14 residues. Germline CDR1 and CDR2: KGHDR and SFDVKD. Trimming left V 9 bases short and J 0 bases short, with 10 bases between. The method was immunoSEQ multiplex PCR; TCRdb's version includes in-frame clones alone and lacks a portion of them. The table lists about 160,000 clones, 75% to 90% of them singletons, with roughly 2.9% in the top ten. The TCR originated in a woman in her sixties or seventies with acute or convalescent COVID-19. The material sequenced was peripheral blood. V and J are TRBV24-1 and TRBJ2-2, with D perhaps TRBD2 (6 bases). The CDR3 nucleotides are TGTGCCACCTCCCGCGGGACGAACACCGGGGAGCTGTTTTTT. This codes for CATSRGTNTGELFF.